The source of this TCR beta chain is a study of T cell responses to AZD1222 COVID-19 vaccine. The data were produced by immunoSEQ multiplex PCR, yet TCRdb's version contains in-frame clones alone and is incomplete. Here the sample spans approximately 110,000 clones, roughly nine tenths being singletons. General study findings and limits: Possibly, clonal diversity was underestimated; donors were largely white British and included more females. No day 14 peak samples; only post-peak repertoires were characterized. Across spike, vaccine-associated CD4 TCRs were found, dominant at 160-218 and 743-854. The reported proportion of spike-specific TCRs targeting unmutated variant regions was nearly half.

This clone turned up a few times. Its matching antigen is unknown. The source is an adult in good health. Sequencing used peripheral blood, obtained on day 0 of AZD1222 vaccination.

DNA of the CDR3: TGTGCCAGCAGCTTAGGGATGTCCTATAATTCACCCCTCCACTTT. Its translation is CASSLGMSYNSPLHF. The chain joins TRBV7-3 to TRBJ1-6; the D is unclear. V dropped 2 bases and J dropped 1 base, with 6 bases sitting between them. CDR3 length: 15 residues. CDR1 and CDR2 (germline): SGHTA, FQGTGA.